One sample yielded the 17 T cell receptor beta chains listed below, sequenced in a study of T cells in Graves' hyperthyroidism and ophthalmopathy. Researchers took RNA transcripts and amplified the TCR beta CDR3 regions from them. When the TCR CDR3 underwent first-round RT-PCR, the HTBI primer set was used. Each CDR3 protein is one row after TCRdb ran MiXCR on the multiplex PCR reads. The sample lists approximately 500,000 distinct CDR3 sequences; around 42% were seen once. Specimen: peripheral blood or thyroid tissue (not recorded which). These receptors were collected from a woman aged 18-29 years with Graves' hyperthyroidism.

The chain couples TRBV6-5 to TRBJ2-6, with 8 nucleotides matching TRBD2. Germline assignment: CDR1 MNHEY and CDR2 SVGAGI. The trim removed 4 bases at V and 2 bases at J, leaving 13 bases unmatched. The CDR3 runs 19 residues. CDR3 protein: CASSFRTSRSFAGANVLTF. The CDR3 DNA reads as TGTGCCAGCAGTTTTAGGACTAGCAGGAGTTTTGCTGGGGCCAACGTCCTGACTTTC.

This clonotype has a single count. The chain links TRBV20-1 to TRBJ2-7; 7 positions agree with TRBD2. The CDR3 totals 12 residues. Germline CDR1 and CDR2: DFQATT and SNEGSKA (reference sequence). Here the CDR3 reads CRQLAPSYEQYF. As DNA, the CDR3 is TGCAGGCAACTAGCGCCTTCCTACGAGCAGTACTTC.

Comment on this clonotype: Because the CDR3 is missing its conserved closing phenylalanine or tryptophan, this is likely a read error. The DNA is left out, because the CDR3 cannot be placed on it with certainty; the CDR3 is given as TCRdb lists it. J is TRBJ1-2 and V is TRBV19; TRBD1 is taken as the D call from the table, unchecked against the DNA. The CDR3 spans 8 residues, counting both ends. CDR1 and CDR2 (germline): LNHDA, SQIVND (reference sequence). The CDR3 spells CATTGPGH.

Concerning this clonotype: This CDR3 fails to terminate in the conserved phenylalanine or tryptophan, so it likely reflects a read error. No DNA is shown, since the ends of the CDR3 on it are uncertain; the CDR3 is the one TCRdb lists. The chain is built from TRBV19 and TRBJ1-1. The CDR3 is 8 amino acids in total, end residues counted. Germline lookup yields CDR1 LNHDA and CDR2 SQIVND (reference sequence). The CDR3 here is CASSFQRG.

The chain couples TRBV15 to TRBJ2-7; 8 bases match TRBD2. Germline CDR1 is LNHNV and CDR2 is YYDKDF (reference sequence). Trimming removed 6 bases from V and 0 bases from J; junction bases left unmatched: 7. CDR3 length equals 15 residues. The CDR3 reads CATREASGFSYEQYF. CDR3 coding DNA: TGTGCCACCAGGGAGGCTAGCGGGTTCTCCTACGAGCAGTACTTC.

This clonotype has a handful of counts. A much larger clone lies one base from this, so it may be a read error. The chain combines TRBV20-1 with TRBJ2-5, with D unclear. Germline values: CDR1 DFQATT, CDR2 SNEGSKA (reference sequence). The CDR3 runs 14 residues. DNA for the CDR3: TGCAGTGCCACTAAACCCAGTATCCAAGAGGCCCAGTACTTC. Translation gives CSATKPSIQEAQYF.

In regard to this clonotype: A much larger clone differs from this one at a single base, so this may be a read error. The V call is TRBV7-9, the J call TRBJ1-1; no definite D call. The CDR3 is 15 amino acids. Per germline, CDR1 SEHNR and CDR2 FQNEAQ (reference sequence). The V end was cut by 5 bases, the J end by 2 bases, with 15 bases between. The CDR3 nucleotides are TGTGCCAGCAGCCTACGGGGTCAGCTTAACACTGAAGCTTTCTTT. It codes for CASSLRGQLNTEAFF.

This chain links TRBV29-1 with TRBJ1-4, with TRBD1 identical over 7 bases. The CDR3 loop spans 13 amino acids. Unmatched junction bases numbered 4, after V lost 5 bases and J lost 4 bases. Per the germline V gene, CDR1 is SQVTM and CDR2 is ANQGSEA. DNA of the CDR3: TGCAGCGTTAACAGGGACAGTAATGAAAAACTGTTTTTT. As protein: CSVNRDSNEKLFF.

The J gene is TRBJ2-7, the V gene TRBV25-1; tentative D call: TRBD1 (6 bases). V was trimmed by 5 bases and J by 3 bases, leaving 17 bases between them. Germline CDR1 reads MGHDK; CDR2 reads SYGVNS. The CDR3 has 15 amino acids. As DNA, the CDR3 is TGTGCCAGCAGTAGGCTGGGACACTTAAGCTACGAGCAGTACTTC. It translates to CASSRLGHLSYEQYF.

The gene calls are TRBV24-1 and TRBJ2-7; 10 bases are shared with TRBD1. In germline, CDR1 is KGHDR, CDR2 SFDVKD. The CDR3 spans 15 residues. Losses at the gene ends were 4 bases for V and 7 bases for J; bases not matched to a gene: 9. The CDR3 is CATSDPGQGNQEQYF. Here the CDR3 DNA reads TGTGCCACCAGTGACCCGGGACAGGGGAATCAGGAGCAGTACTTC.

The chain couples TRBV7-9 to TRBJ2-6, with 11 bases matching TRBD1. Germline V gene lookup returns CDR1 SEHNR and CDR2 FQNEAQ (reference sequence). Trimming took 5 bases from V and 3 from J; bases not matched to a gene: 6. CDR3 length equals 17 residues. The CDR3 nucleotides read TGTGCCAGCAGCGCCCTGGACAGGGGGCTTGGGGCCAACGTCCTGACTTTC. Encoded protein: CASSALDRGLGANVLTF. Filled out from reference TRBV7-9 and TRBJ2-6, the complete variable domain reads DTGVSQNPRHKITKRGQNVTFRCDPISEHNRLYWYRQTLGQGPEFLTYFQNEAQLEKSRLLSDRFSAERPKGSFSTLEIQRTEQGDSAMYLCASSALDRGLGANVLTFGAGSRLTVL.

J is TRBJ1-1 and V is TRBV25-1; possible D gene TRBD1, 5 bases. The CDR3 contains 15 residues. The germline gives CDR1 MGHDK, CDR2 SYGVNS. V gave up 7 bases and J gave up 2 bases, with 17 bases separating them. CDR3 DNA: TGTGCCAGCACAAGGGAGGACACCGGTAACACTGAAGCTTTCTTT. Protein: CASTREDTGNTEAFF.

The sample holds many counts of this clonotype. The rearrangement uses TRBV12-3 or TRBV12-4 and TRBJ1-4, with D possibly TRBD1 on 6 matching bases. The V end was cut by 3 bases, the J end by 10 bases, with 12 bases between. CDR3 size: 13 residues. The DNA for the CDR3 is TGTGCCAGCAGTTTTGGACAGATGGGAAAACTGTTTTTT. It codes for CASSFGQMGKLFF.

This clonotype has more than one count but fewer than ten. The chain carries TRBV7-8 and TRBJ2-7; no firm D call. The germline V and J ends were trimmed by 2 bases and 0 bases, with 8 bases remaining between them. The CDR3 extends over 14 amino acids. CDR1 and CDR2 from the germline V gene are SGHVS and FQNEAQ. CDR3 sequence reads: CASSLTFSSYEQYF. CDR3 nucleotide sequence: TGTGCCAGCAGCTTAACCTTTAGCTCCTACGAGCAGTACTTC.

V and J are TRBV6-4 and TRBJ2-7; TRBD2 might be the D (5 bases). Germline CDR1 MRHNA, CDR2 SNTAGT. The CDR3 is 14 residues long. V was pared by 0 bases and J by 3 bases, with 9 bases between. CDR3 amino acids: CASSDSGLDYEQYF. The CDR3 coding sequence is TGTGCCAGCAGTGACTCTGGACTGGACTACGAGCAGTACTTC.

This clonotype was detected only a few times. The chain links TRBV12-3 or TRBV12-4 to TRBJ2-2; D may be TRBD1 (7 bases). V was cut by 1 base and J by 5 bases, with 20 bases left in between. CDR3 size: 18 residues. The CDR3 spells CASSLVAGGQGYTGELFF. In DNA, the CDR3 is TGTGCCAGCAGTTTAGTCGCAGGGGGGCAGGGGTATACCGGGGAGCTGTTTTTT.

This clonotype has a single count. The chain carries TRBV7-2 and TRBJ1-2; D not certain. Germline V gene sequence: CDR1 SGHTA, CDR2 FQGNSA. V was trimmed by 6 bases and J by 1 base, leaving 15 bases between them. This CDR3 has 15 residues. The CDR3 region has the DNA TGTGCCAGCAGAACTAGCGGGAGTCGTAACTATGGCTACACCTTC. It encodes CASRTSGSRNYGYTF.